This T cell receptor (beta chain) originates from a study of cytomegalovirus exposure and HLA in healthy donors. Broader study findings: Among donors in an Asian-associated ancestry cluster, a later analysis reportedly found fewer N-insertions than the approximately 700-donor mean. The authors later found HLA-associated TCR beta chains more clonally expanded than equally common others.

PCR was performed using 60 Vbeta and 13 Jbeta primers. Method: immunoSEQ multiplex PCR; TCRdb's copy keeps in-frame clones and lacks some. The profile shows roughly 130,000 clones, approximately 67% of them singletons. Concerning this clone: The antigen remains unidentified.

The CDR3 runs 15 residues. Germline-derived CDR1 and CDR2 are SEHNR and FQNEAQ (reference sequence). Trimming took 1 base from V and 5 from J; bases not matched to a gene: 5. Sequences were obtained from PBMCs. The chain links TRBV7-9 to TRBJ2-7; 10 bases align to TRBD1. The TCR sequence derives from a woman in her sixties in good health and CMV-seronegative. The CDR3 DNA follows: TGTGCCAGCAGCTTAGTGAGACAGGGGGCCCACGAGCAGTACTTC. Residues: CASSLVRQGAHEQYF. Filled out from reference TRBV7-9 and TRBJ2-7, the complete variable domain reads DTGVSQNPRHKITKRGQNVTFRCDPISEHNRLYWYRQTLGQGPEFLTYFQNEAQLEKSRLLSDRFSAERPKGSFSTLEIQRTEQGDSAMYLCASSLVRQGAHEQYFGPGTRLTVT.